The 24 T cell receptor beta chains reported below all come from one sample, sequenced in a study of blood T cell repertoires in COVID-19. Method: immunoSEQ multiplex PCR; TCRdb's copy keeps in-frame clones and lacks some. Here the sample spans some 230,000 clones, more than 80% being singletons. Material for sequencing was peripheral blood. The receptors shown here come from a man aged 25-45 years who had recovered from COVID-19.

Only one count was recorded for this clone. DNA of the CDR3: TGTGCCAGCAGCTCGAGAACGACAGGGCGGCCCCTCCACTTT. Protein: CASSSRTTGRPLHF. The genes are TRBV5-8 and TRBJ1-6; TRBD1 agrees at 7 bases. Germline V gives CDR1 SGHTS, CDR2 YDEGEE. J lost 13 bases, V lost 3 bases, and 10 bases had no gene match. The CDR3 extends over 14 amino acids.

In nucleotides, the CDR3 is TGTGCCAGCAGCGGAACCGGGACTCTATTTGAAGCTTTCTTT. Its protein is CASSGTGTLFEAFF. The rearrangement links TRBV11-2 to TRBJ1-1; tentative D call: TRBD1 (5 bases). The CDR3 runs to 14 residues. Trimming took off 5 bases at V and 7 bases at J, with 17 bases between the two ends. Germline V gives CDR1 SGHAT, CDR2 FQNNGV.

The gene calls are TRBV9 and TRBJ2-1; tentative D call: TRBD2 (6 bases). Germline V gene sequence: CDR1 SGDLS, CDR2 YYNGEE. V was clipped by 3 bases and J by 1 base, with 14 bases between them. The CDR3 sequence is 16 residues long. Written as DNA, the CDR3 is TGTGCCAGCAGCGCCGTGGGGGGTGGGTCCTACAATGAGCAGTTCTTC. Translation: CASSAVGGGSYNEQFF.

This chain connects TRBV5-6 to TRBJ2-7; 7 nucleotides align to TRBD1. The V gene's germline CDR1 is SGHDT and CDR2 YYEEEE. This CDR3 is 13 amino acids long. The V and J ends lost 2 bases and 6 bases, in that order; junction bases with no gene match: 5. The CDR3 spells CASSLRPGGEQYF. The DNA for the CDR3 is TGTGCCAGCAGCTTAAGGCCAGGGGGCGAGCAGTACTTC.

This clone was picked up a small number of times. The chain carries TRBV10-1 and TRBJ2-1, with 8 positions matching TRBD1. The V gene's germline CDR1 is WNHNN and CDR2 SYGVQD (reference sequence). The ends lost 4 bases at V and 3 bases at J; junction bases unmatched: 2. This CDR3 is built from 14 residues. The CDR3 DNA follows: TGCGCCAGCAGTGGGGGACAGGTCTACAATGAGCAGTTCTTC. This codes for CASSGGQVYNEQFF.

Notes on this clone: Sequence at one end of the junction differs from germline and may be a read error. V gene TRBV29-1 combines with J gene TRBJ2-2, with a possible D match to TRBD1 (5 bases). The CDR3 sequence is 11 residues long. Germline lookup yields CDR1 SQVTM and CDR2 ANQGSEA. The CDR3, as DNA: TGTACAGGTTCGAACACCGGGGAGCTGTTTTTT. This encodes CTGSNTGELFF.

The V gene is TRBV7-2, the J gene TRBJ2-5, with D maybe TRBD1 (6 bases). V lost 4 bases, J lost 4 bases, and 16 bases lay in between. The CDR3 extends over 15 amino acids. Germline assignment: CDR1 SGHTA and CDR2 FQGNSA. CDR3 region: CASSWDRRGGETQYF. In DNA form, the CDR3 reads TGTGCCAGCAGCTGGGACCGCCGAGGGGGAGAGACCCAGTACTTC.

The chain joins TRBV18 to TRBJ2-5; tentative D call: TRBD2 (5 bases). There are 13 residues in the CDR3. V was pared by 3 bases and J by 5 bases, with 10 bases between. Germline V gives CDR1 KGHSH, CDR2 LQKENI. The CDR3 DNA reads TGTGCCAGCTCACCCGGAGGATCGGAGACCCAGTACTTC. Translated: CASSPGGSETQYF.

The chain is built from TRBV7-2 and TRBJ2-5; D is possibly TRBD1 (6 bases). CDR1 and CDR2 from the germline V gene are SGHTA and FQGNSA. Trimming removed 5 bases from V and 4 bases from J, with 11 bases in between. The CDR3 contains 13 residues. The chain's CDR3 is CASSPRGIETQYF. The CDR3 nucleotides read TGTGCCAGCAGCCCTAGGGGGATAGAGACCCAGTACTTC.

The V call is TRBV7-2, the J call TRBJ2-7; possibly TRBD1 for D (5 bases). Germline V gene data show CDR1 as SGHTA and CDR2 as FQGNSA. The CDR3 extends over 16 amino acids. Trimming pared 2 bases from V and 7 bases from J, leaving 21 bases between. The CDR3: CASSLLDKGRVREQYF. CDR3 coding DNA: TGTGCCAGCAGCTTATTGGACAAGGGAAGGGTTCGGGAGCAGTACTTC.

The rearrangement joins TRBV14 to TRBJ1-5; D is perhaps TRBD1 (5 bases). This CDR3 is built from 13 residues. The V and J ends lost 5 bases and 15 bases respectively, with 20 bases between them. Germline values: CDR1 SGHDN, CDR2 FVKESK. As DNA, the CDR3 is TGTGCCAGCAGCTACGGATCCGGGGGAAGGTGGCATTTT. Encoded protein: CASSYGSGGRWHF.

The J gene is TRBJ2-1, the V gene TRBV2; D is possibly TRBD2 (7 bases). Germline values: CDR1 SNHLY, CDR2 FYNNEI. The CDR3 runs 15 residues. Trimming took 8 bases from V and 11 from J, leaving 25 bases between them. Written as DNA, the CDR3 is TGTGCCAGCGACCCTTTTGGCGGGGGCCGTGTTAAGCAGTTCTTC. It encodes CASDPFGGGRVKQFF.

The rearrangement uses TRBV12-3 or TRBV12-4 and TRBJ2-5; D is perhaps TRBD1 (5 bases). This CDR3 is 13 amino acids long. Trimming left V 5 bases short and J 4 bases short, with 11 bases between. The CDR3 coding sequence is TGTGCCAGCAGTCCCCGGCAGGGAGAGACCCAGTACTTC. This encodes CASSPRQGETQYF.

The sample holds one count of this clone. CDR3 in amino acids: CASSPQTGGFYGYTF. CDR3 coding DNA: TGCGCCAGCAGCCCTCAGACAGGGGGATTCTATGGCTACACCTTC. The chain recombines TRBV5-1 with TRBJ1-2; 9 bases are shared with TRBD1. The CDR3 extends over 15 amino acids. V dropped 4 bases and J dropped 4; count of bases not matched to a gene: 8. In germline, CDR1 is SGHRS, CDR2 YFSETQ.

The J gene is TRBJ1-1, the V gene TRBV9, with D hard to call. The CDR3 is 14 residues long. Germline lookup yields CDR1 SGDLS and CDR2 YYNGEE. Between the trimmed V and J ends, which lost 4 bases and 6 bases, there was a span of 16 bases. The CDR3 DNA reads as TGTGCCAGCAGCCCGCCGGGGTTTAGGTCTGAAGCTTTCTTT. It is translated as CASSPPGFRSEAFF. Supplemented by reference TRBV9 and TRBJ1-1, the full variable domain reads DSGVTQTPKHLITATGQRVTLRCSPRSGDLSVYWYQQSLDQGLQFLIQYYNGEERAKGNILERFSAQQFPDLHSELNLSSLELGDSALYFCASSPPGFRSEAFFGQGTRLTVV.

The rearrangement uses TRBV6-2 or TRBV6-3 and TRBJ1-5; D gene uncertain. V lost 6 bases and J lost 2, with 20 bases in between. Germline V lookup: CDR1 MNHEY, CDR2 SVGEGT. The CDR3 is made up of 17 amino acids. The CDR3 is CASSNDGGRYGNQPQHF. The CDR3, as DNA: TGTGCCAGCAGCAACGACGGCGGCCGTTACGGCAATCAGCCCCAGCATTTT.

The chain combines TRBV6-5 with TRBJ1-2, with 7 bases fitting TRBD1. The CDR3 sequence is 12 residues long. Per germline, CDR1 MNHEY and CDR2 SVGAGI. V gave up 10 bases and J gave up 4 bases; unmatched junction bases: 6. The CDR3 DNA is TGTGCCACCCAGAGACAGGGCTATGGCTACACCTTC. This sequence encodes CATQRQGYGYTF.

The chain is built from TRBV21-1 and TRBJ2-4; the D call of TRBD2 is as the table states it, not checked on the DNA. TRBV21-1 is a pseudogene locus. This CDR3 has 18 amino acids. The CDR3 region has the DNA TGTGCCAGCAGCCGAGGGAGGGGGGGAAACATAGCCAAAAACATTCAGTACTTC. As protein: CASSRGRGGNIAKNIQYF.

This clone was counted a single time. As DNA, the CDR3 is TGTGCCAGCAGTTACTCGAGTAGGGGTGCACAGGAAAAACTGTTTTTT. Amino acid sequence: CASSYSSRGAQEKLFF. J is TRBJ1-4 and V is TRBV6-5; D is possibly TRBD1 (5 bases). Germline-derived CDR1 and CDR2 are MNHEY and SVGAGI. The CDR3 is made up of 16 amino acids. The V end was cut by 0 bases, the J end by 8 bases, with 16 bases between.

This CDR3 is CASIGAGAPGNTIYF. The DNA of the CDR3 is TGTGCCAGCATCGGGGCGGGGGCACCAGGAAACACCATATATTTT. V usage is TRBV6-5 and J usage is TRBJ1-3, with D perhaps matching TRBD1 (6 bases). This CDR3 comprises 15 residues. The ends were cut back, 7 bases at V and 4 bases at J, with 17 bases in the middle. The germline CDR1 and CDR2 sequences are MNHEY and SVGAGI.

The J gene is TRBJ2-7, the V gene TRBV4-3; 8 nucleotides agree with TRBD2. With 1 base clipped from V and 4 bases from J, the junction kept 6 bases outside the gene matches. CDR1 and CDR2 from the germline V gene are LGHNA and YSLEER. The CDR3 runs 15 residues. The CDR3, as DNA: TGCGCCAGCAGCCAAGGGGCGGGGGGCCAATACGAGCAGTACTTC. It specifies CASSQGAGGQYEQYF.

The chain uses TRBV5-1 and TRBJ2-5; 8 bases align to TRBD1. With V trimmed by 4 bases and J by 3 bases, 5 bases remained unmatched. The CDR3 contains 14 residues. The V gene's germline CDR1 is SGHRS and CDR2 YFSETQ. The CDR3 is CASSQGQAKETQYF. The CDR3 bases are TGCGCCAGCAGCCAGGGACAGGCCAAAGAGACCCAGTACTTC. The full variable domain, with the rest looked up from reference TRBV5-1 and TRBJ2-5, is KAGVTQTPRYLIKTRGQQVTLSCSPISGHRSVSWYQQTPGQGLQFLFEYFSETQRNKGNFPGRFSGRQFSNSRSEMNVSTLELGDSALYLCASSQGQAKETQYFGPGTRLLVL.

This clone was found once. The chain combines TRBV5-1 with TRBJ2-3; 7 nucleotides agree with TRBD1. V lost 3 bases and J lost 5; bases outside the gene matches: 6. Per germline, CDR1 SGHRS and CDR2 YFSETQ. The CDR3 is 14 residues long. CDR3 in amino acids: CASSWRQGQDTQYF. Written as DNA, the CDR3 is TGCGCCAGCAGCTGGAGACAGGGACAAGATACGCAGTATTTT.

This rearrangement joins TRBV5-1 to TRBJ2-4; 8 nucleotides match TRBD1. There are 17 residues in the CDR3. Germline trimming cut 4 bases from V and 1 base from J; bases unmatched to any gene: 10. Germline CDR1 SGHRS, CDR2 YFSETQ. DNA for the CDR3: TGCGCCAGCAGCCCCGACAGGGGAGTAAACGCCAAAAACATTCAGTACTTC. Protein sequence: CASSPDRGVNAKNIQYF.